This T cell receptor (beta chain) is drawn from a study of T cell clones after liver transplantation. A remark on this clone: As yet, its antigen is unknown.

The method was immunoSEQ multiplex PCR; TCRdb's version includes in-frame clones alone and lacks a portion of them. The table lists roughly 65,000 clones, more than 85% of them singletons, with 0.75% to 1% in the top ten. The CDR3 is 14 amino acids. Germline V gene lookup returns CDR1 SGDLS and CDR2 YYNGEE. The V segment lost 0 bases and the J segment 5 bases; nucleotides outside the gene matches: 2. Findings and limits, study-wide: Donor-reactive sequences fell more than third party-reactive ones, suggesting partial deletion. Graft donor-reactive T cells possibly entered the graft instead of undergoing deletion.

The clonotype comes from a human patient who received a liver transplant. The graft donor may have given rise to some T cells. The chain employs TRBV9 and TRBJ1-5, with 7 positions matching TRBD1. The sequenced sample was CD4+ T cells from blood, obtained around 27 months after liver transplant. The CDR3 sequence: CASSVGQGDQPQHF. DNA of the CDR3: TGTGCCAGCAGCGTAGGACAGGGTGATCAGCCCCAGCATTTT.